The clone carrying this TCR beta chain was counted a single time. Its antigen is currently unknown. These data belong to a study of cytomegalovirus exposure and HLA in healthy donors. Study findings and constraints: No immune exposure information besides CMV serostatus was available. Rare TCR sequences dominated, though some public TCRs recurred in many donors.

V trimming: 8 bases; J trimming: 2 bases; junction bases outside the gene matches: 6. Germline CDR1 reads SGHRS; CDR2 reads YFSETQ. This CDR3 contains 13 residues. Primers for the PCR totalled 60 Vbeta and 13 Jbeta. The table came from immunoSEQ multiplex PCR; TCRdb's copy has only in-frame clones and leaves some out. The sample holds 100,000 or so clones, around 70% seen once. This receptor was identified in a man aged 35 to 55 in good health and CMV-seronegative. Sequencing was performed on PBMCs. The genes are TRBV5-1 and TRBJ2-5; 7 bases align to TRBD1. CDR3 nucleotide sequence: TGCGCCAGTTCACAGGGACAGCAAGAGACCCAGTACTTC. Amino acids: CASSQGQQETQYF. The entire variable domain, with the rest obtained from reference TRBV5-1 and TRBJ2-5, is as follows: KAGVTQTPRYLIKTRGQQVTLSCSPISGHRSVSWYQQTPGQGLQFLFEYFSETQRNKGNFPGRFSGRQFSNSRSEMNVSTLELGDSALYLCASSQGQQETQYFGPGTRLLVL.